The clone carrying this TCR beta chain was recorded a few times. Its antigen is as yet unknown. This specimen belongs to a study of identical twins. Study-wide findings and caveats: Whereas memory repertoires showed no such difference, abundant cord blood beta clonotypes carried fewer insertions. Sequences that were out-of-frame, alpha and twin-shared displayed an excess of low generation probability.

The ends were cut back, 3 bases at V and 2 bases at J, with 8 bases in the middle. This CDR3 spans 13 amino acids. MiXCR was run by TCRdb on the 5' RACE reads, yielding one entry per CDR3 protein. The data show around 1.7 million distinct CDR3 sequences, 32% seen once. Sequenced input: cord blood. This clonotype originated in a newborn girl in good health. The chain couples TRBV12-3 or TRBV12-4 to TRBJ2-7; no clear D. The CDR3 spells CASSFFTAYEQYF. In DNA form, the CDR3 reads TGTGCCAGCAGTTTTTTCACCGCCTACGAGCAGTACTTC.